These 13 T cell receptor beta chains originate from one sample sequenced in a study of T-cell reconstitution after alpha-beta-depleted transplantation in children. Researchers prepared the TCRbeta library using unique molecular identifiers, the study reports. TCRdb used MiXCR to reprocess the PCR reads, holding one entry per CDR3 protein. The data show approximately 1,000,000 distinct CDR3 sequences, roughly 29% seen once. The material sequenced was PBMCs, mostly from graft donor cells, taken 360 days after TCRalphabeta/CD19-depleted stem cell transplant. The source is a boy under three years old who had a stem cell transplant for SCID, so the T cells may come from the graft donor.

This clonotype was found a few times. V gene TRBV5-1 combines with J gene TRBJ1-2; D is perhaps TRBD1 (5 bases). Germline-derived CDR1 and CDR2 are SGHRS and YFSETQ. Trimming pared 4 bases from V and 6 bases from J, leaving 10 bases between. The CDR3 spans 12 residues. The CDR3 protein is CASSVVGDGYTF. The CDR3 region has the DNA TGCGCCAGCAGCGTTGTAGGGGATGGCTACACCTTC.

J is TRBJ2-1 and V is TRBV5-1, with 8 positions matching TRBD1. The CDR3 consists of 15 residues. CDR1 is SGHRS, CDR2 YFSETQ, per germline. After removal of 5 bases from V and 7 bases from J, the junction contained 11 bases not matched to a gene. Here the CDR3 DNA reads TGCGCCAGCAGTCAGGGACAGGTTAGAGGTAATGAGCAGTTCTTC. Amino acid sequence: CASSQGQVRGNEQFF. Together with reference TRBV5-1 and TRBJ2-1, the CDR3 gives the full variable domain: KAGVTQTPRYLIKTRGQQVTLSCSPISGHRSVSWYQQTPGQGLQFLFEYFSETQRNKGNFPGRFSGRQFSNSRSEMNVSTLELGDSALYLCASSQGQVRGNEQFFGPGTRLTVL.

The chain recombines TRBV5-1 with TRBJ2-2; D is uncertain. Germline CDR1 SGHRS, CDR2 YFSETQ. The V end lost 1 base, the J end lost 3 bases, and 7 bases lay between the germline ends. This CDR3 is built from 14 residues. CDR3 coding DNA: TGCGCCAGCAGCTTGTACTACGACACCGGGGAGCTGTTTTTT. Translated: CASSLYYDTGELFF.

This clonotype was seen only a few times. The V gene is TRBV20-1, the J gene TRBJ2-7; D is possibly TRBD1 (5 bases). The CDR3 covers 14 residues. V was shortened by 5 bases and J by 2 bases, with 16 bases between the two germline ends. Germline CDR1 reads DFQATT; CDR2 reads SNEGSKA (reference sequence). CDR3 sequence: CSADDSVPPYEQYF. The CDR3, as DNA: TGCAGTGCTGACGACAGCGTTCCCCCCTACGAGCAGTACTTC.

A few counts support this clonotype. J is TRBJ1-1 and V is TRBV5-1; perhaps TRBD1 as D (6 bases). The CDR3 sequence is 17 residues long. Germline V gene sequence: CDR1 SGHRS, CDR2 YFSETQ. V was pared by 1 base and J by 0 bases, with 16 bases between. For the CDR3, the DNA is TGCGCCAGCAGCTTGATTGCAGGGGTAGTCATGAACACTGAAGCTTTCTTT. Encoded protein: CASSLIAGVVMNTEAFF. Filled out from reference TRBV5-1 and TRBJ1-1, the complete variable domain reads KAGVTQTPRYLIKTRGQQVTLSCSPISGHRSVSWYQQTPGQGLQFLFEYFSETQRNKGNFPGRFSGRQFSNSRSEMNVSTLELGDSALYLCASSLIAGVVMNTEAFFGQGTRLTVV.

The chain employs TRBV5-1 and TRBJ2-3; 9 positions match TRBD2. Unmatched junction bases numbered 10, after V lost 4 bases and J lost 1 base. The CDR3 loop spans 17 amino acids. Per the germline V gene, CDR1 is SGHRS and CDR2 is YFSETQ. The CDR3 DNA reads TGCGCCAGCAGCCCGAGACTAGCGGCGGTCCGCACAGATACGCAGTATTTT. As protein: CASSPRLAAVRTDTQYF.

Many counts were recorded for this clonotype. The genes are TRBV6-2 or TRBV6-3 and TRBJ2-1; D is undetermined. The CDR3 has 11 residues. V lost 6 bases, J lost 9 bases, and 9 bases lay in between. The germline CDR1 and CDR2 sequences are MNHEY and SVGEGT. The CDR3 is CASSYPTEQFF. The CDR3 DNA follows: TGTGCCAGCAGCTACCCTACTGAGCAGTTCTTC.

This clonotype was detected only a few times. The chain uses TRBV6-2 or TRBV6-3 and TRBJ2-7, with D unclear. The length of the CDR3 is 13 residues. Trimming left V 2 bases short and J 3 bases short, with 8 bases between. Germline loops: CDR1 MNHEY, CDR2 SVGEGT. CDR3 sequence reads: CASSYVLIYEQYF. The DNA of the CDR3 is TGTGCCAGCAGTTACGTTCTTATCTACGAGCAGTACTTC.

The V call is TRBV5-1, the J call TRBJ2-7; TRBD1 matches 11 bases. There are 15 residues in the CDR3. The trim removed 4 bases at V and 6 bases at J, leaving 9 bases unmatched. Germline CDR1 is SGHRS and CDR2 is YFSETQ. The CDR3: CASSDSPGQGGEQYF. For the CDR3, the DNA is TGCGCCAGCAGCGACTCTCCGGGACAGGGGGGCGAGCAGTACTTC.

V and J are TRBV3-1 and TRBJ2-7, with D possibly TRBD2 on 6 matching bases. The CDR3 extends over 14 amino acids. The V end was cut by 2 bases, the J end by 5 bases, with 13 bases between. Germline CDR1 reads LGHDT; CDR2 reads YNNKEL (reference sequence). CDR3 region: CASSQRGSNNEQYF. The CDR3 region has the DNA TGTGCCAGCAGCCAACGGGGGTCGAACAACGAGCAGTACTTC.

This clonotype has more than one count but fewer than ten. V usage is TRBV28 and J usage is TRBJ1-1, with D possibly TRBD1 on 5 matching bases. From germline, CDR1 is MDHEN and CDR2 SYDVKM. Between the trimmed V and J ends, which lost 2 bases and 6 bases, there was a span of 19 bases. CDR3 length: 16 amino acids. The CDR3 DNA sequence: TGTGCCAGCAGTTTAATAAGAGACAGCGGGTGGGCTGAAGCTTTCTTT. It yields the protein CASSLIRDSGWAEAFF.

The rearrangement uses TRBV20-1 and TRBJ2-3; 9 bases agree with TRBD1. CDR1 and CDR2 (germline): DFQATT, SNEGSKA (reference sequence). This CDR3 has 15 amino acids. J gave up 2 bases and V 5 bases, and 8 bases lay outside the gene matches. DNA of the CDR3: TGCAGTGCTGGACCGGGACAGGGATCCACAGATACGCAGTATTTT. Its translation is CSAGPGQGSTDTQYF.

In this sample, this clonotype turned up a few times. J is TRBJ2-7 and V is TRBV7-6, with D hard to call. Germline CDR1 is SGHVS and CDR2 is FNYEAQ. There are 13 residues in the CDR3. Trimming cost V 4 bases and J 2 bases, with 9 bases left between them. DNA for the CDR3: TGTGCCAGCAGCTACGACGGAACCTACGAGCAGTACTTC. It specifies CASSYDGTYEQYF.